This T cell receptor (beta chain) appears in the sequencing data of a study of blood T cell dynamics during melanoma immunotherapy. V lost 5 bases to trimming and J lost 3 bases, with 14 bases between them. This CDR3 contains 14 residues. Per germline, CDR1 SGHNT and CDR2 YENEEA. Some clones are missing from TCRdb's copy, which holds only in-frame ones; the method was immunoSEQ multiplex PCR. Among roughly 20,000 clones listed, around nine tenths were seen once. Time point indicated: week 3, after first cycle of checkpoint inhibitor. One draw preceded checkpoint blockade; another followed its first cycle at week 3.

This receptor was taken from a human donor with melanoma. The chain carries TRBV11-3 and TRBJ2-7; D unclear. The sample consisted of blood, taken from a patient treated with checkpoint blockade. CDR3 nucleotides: TGTGCCAGCAGCCTCCTCTCCCGGTACTACGAGCAGTACTTC. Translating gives CASSLLSRYYEQYF.